The entry below gives a single T cell receptor beta chain sequence along with its context. The V gene lost 3 bases and the J gene lost 7 bases, with 12 bases spanning the gap. The CDR3 runs to 13 residues. Germline V gives CDR1 KGHSH, CDR2 LQKENI. The source of the sample is a study of T cell changes during pregnancy in multiple sclerosis. Sequenced by immunoSEQ multiplex PCR; TCRdb stores in-frame clones only, minus some. The repertoire holds over 65,000 clones, with about nine tenths as singletons. The chain links TRBV18 to TRBJ1-1, with unresolved D. The source material was peripheral blood, sampled in the first trimester of pregnancy. The receptor's source is a female donor with multiple sclerosis, enrolled in a pregnancy study. CDR3 coding DNA: TGTGCCAGCTCACCGGCTGGTCAAATTGAAGCTTTCTTT. Translating gives CASSPAGQIEAFF.